The T cell receptor beta chain described here comes from a study of vaccination and CD4 T cells after COVID-19. Overall study context: At a median 72 days (range 14 to 241) after dose two, post-vaccine samples were obtained. The cells were exposed to overlapping spike peptides originating from SARS-CoV-2, HCoV-NL63, HCoV-OC43 and HCoV-229E for stimulation.

The Oncomine TCR Beta short-read assay sequenced DNA from cultured CD4+ T cells. TCRdb used MiXCR to reprocess the PCR reads, holding one entry per CDR3 protein. The sample lists under 20,000 distinct CDR3 sequences, roughly 48% occurring once. Germline-derived CDR1 and CDR2 are DFQATT and SNEGSKA (reference sequence). The junction had 8 bases not matched to a gene; V was cut back by 6 bases and J by 3 bases. The CDR3 is 14 residues long. The sample's treatment: roughly ten-day PBMC culture with coronavirus spike peptide pools or control peptides (ViraFEST assay). A note on this clonotype: Its target is unknown.

This clonotype was sampled from a human donor who had recovered from COVID-19. This rearrangement joins TRBV20-1 to TRBJ1-3; TRBD1 matches 7 bases. The specimen comprised CD4+ T cells from blood, cultured in vitro, sampled before SARS-CoV-2 vaccination. The CDR3 nucleotides are TGCAGTGCGTATACAGGGGCAGGTGGAAACACCATATATTTT. It encodes CSAYTGAGGNTIYF.